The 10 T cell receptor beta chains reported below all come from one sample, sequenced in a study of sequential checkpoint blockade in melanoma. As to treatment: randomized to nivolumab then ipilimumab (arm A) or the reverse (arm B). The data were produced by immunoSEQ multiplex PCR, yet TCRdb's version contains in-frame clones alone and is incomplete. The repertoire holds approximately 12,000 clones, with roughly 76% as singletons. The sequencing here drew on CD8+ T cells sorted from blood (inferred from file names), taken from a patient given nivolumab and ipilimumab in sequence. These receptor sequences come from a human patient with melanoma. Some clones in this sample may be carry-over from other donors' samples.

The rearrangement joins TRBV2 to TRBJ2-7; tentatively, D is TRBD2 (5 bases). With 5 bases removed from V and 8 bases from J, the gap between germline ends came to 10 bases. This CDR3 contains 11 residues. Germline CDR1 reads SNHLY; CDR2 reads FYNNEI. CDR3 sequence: CASSREYKQYF. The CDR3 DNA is TGTGCCAGCAGTCGGGAATACAAGCAGTACTTC.

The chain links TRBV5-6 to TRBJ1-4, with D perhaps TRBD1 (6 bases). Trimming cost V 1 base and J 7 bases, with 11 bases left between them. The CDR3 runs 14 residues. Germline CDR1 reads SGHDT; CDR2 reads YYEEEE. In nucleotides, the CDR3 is TGTGCCAGCAGCTTGCAGGGGTGGGGTGAAAAACTGTTTTTT. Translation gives CASSLQGWGEKLFF. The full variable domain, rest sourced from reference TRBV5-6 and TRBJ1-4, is DAGVTQSPTHLIKTRGQQVTLRCSPKSGHDTVSWYQQALGQGPQFIFQYYEEEERQRGNFPDRFSGHQFPNYSSELNVNALLLGDSALYLCASSLQGWGEKLFFGSGTQLSVL.

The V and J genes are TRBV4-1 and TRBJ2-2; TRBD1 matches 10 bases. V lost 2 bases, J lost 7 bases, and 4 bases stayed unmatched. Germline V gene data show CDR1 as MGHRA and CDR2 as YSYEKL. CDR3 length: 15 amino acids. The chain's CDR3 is CASSQWDRGSGELFF. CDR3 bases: TGCGCCAGCAGCCAATGGGACAGGGGCAGCGGGGAGCTGTTTTTT.

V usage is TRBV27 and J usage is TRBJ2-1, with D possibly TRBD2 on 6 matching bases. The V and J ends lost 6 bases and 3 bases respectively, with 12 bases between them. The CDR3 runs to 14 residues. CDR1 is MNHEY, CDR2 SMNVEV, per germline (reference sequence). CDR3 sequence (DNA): TGTGCCAGCAGCCTAGCGTCGAACTACAATGAGCAGTTCTTC. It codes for CASSLASNYNEQFF.

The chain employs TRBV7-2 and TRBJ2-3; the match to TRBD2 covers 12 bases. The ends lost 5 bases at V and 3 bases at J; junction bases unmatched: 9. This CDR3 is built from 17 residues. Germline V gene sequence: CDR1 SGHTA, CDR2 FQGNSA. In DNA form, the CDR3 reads TGTGCCAGCAGCAACGGACTAGCGGGGAACTTTACAGATACGCAGTATTTT. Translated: CASSNGLAGNFTDTQYF. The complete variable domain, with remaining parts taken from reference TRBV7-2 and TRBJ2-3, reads GAGVSQSPSNKVTEKGKDVELRCDPISGHTALYWYRQSLGQGLEFLIYFQGNSAPDKSGLPSDRFSAERTGGSVSTLTIQRTQQEDSAVYLCASSNGLAGNFTDTQYFGPGTRLTVL.

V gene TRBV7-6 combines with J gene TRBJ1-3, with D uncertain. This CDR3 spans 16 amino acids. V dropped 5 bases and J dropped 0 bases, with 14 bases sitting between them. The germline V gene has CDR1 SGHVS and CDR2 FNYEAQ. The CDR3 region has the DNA TGTGCCAGCAGCCCCGGACTGGGGAGCTCTGGAAACACCATATATTTT. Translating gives CASSPGLGSSGNTIYF.

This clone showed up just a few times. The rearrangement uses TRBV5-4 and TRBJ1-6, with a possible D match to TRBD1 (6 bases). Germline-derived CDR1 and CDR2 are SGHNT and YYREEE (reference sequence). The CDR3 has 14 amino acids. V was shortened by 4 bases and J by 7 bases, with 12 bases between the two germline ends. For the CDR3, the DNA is TGTGCCAGCAGCCCCGGGACACCCAATTCACCCCTCCACTTT. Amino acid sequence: CASSPGTPNSPLHF.

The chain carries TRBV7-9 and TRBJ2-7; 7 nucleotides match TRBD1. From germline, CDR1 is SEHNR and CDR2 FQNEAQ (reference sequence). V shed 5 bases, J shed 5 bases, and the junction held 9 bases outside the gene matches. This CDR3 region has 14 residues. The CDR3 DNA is TGTGCCAGCAGCGTACAGGGGAACATCCACGAGCAGTACTTC. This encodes CASSVQGNIHEQYF.

CDR3 coding DNA: TGTGCCACCAGCAGAGTGGCTAGCGGGGAGGGCTGGTTGGAGACCCAGTACTTC. This codes for CATSRVASGEGWLETQYF. V gene TRBV15 combines with J gene TRBJ2-5; 9 bases line up with TRBD2. Trimming cost V 1 base and J 5 bases; bases outside gene matches: 14. This CDR3 has 18 amino acids. The germline V gene has CDR1 LNHNV and CDR2 YYDKDF (reference sequence).

The CDR3: CASSRQGTGYYGYTF. CDR3 sequence (DNA): TGTGCCAGCAGTCGACAGGGGACGGGGTACTATGGCTACACCTTC. The chain couples TRBV27 to TRBJ1-2, with 8 bases that match TRBD1. Germline loops: CDR1 MNHEY, CDR2 SMNVEV (reference sequence). Germline trimming cut 5 bases from V and 3 bases from J; bases unmatched to any gene: 8. The CDR3 runs 15 residues.